This T cell receptor beta chain is drawn from a study of T cells in Graves' hyperthyroidism and ophthalmopathy. As for the study in general: Peripheral blood samples were taken at initial diagnosis, prior to any treatment.

Regarding the study as a whole: Ophthalmopathy got predicted by the model a median about six months before its onset. Most clonotypes expanded in the thyroid (above 0.001) were also present in blood.

What was amplified from RNA transcripts were TCR beta CDR3 regions. First-round RT-PCR targeting the TCR CDR3 was performed with the HTBI primer set. Using its own MiXCR run on the multiplex PCR reads, TCRdb lists one record per CDR3 protein. The sample has some 550,000 distinct CDR3 sequences; roughly 15% are singletons. This clonotype occurred many times. The antigen is not known. Germline lookup yields CDR1 SGHAT and CDR2 FQNNGV. V was pared by 5 bases and J by 1 base, with 12 bases between. The CDR3 length is 15 residues. Diagnosis relied on clinical symptoms, serum thyroxine and TRAb, thyroid ultrasound and orbital computed tomography.

The rearrangement uses TRBV11-2 and TRBJ1-5, with a weak D call TRBD1 (5 bases). The sequence came from a woman aged 40 to 50 with Graves' ophthalmopathy. Specimen: blood. The CDR3 DNA follows: TGTGCCAGCAGCCCCCAGGGCCAAAGCAATCAGCCCCAGCATTTT. It is translated as CASSPQGQSNQPQHF.